Listed below are T cell receptor beta chains from one sample, sequenced in a study of technical replicates of blood from a handful of donors. The repertoire was sequenced with immunoSEQ multiplex PCR; TCRdb's copy has only in-frame clones and lacks some. This table has approximately 65,000 clones, around 86% appearing once. The material sequenced was PBMCs. All receptors come from a human donor in good health. Some clones in this sample may be carry-over from other donors' samples. Both conserved end residues are part of each CDR3.

v_call: TRBV7-9; cdr3_aa: CASSLTGQGRYEQYF
v_call: TRBV7-9; cdr3_aa: CASSLGLAGTGELFF
v_call: TRBV11-3; cdr3_aa: CASSFGPGEQYF
v_call: TRBV5-4; cdr3_aa: CASRLAGDYEQYF
v_call: TRBV5-8; cdr3_aa: CASSLYVDTPYTEAFF
v_call: TRBV6-5; cdr3_aa: CASSSGQIANYGYTF
v_call: TRBV18; cdr3_aa: CASSPGGVTNEKLFF
v_call: TRBV2; cdr3_aa: CASRVTGVLNNQPQHF
v_call: TRBV13; cdr3_aa: CASSLQGAGNIQYF
v_call: TRBV6-4; cdr3_aa: CASSDGLQSNQPQHF
v_call: TRBV30; cdr3_aa: CAWSPRWTSDPNEQFF
v_call: TRBV10-3; cdr3_aa: CAISEVTGNTEAFF
v_call: TRBV5-4; cdr3_aa: CASSLLLAGVVGETQYF
v_call: TRBV20-1; cdr3_aa: CSAAAEETQYF
v_call: TRBV19; cdr3_aa: CASSRQGFGNTEAFF
v_call: TRBV4-2; cdr3_aa: CASSQLRLAGWQETQYF
v_call: TRBV6-1; cdr3_aa: CASTGQGAYNEQFF
v_call: TRBV2; cdr3_aa: CARENRATPYEQYF
v_call: TRBV4-3; cdr3_aa: CASSQDRRGNQPQHF
v_call: TRBV19; cdr3_aa: CASSWFIGGNTEAFF
v_call: TRBV19; cdr3_aa: CASSEGEQPQHF
v_call: TRBV5-1; cdr3_aa: CASSLAGMGSPLHF
v_call: TRBV6-6; cdr3_aa: CASSSRGRGYTF
v_call: TRBV7-9; cdr3_aa: CASTKRGRTEAFF
v_call: TRBV9; cdr3_aa: CASSVAVLAGGETQYF
v_call: TRBV29-1; cdr3_aa: CSVDGGGPLETQYF
v_call: TRBV6-5; cdr3_aa: CASSPGYGYTF
v_call: TRBV10-3; cdr3_aa: CAISDQGMGDEQYF
v_call: TRBV19; cdr3_aa: CASSIATGQQETQYF
v_call: TRBV7-2; cdr3_aa: CASSAPSGGITGELFF
v_call: TRBV7-9; cdr3_aa: CASSLPRAGPGGKYEQYF
v_call: TRBV5-1; cdr3_aa: CASSSKETQYF
v_call: TRBV6-5; cdr3_aa: CASSSTVSGNTIYF
v_call: TRBV4-3; cdr3_aa: CASSQDRREVSTDTQYF
v_call: TRBV19; cdr3_aa: CASSLVGGPYSNQPQHF
v_call: TRBV10-3; cdr3_aa: CAIRGPPGSPLHF
v_call: TRBV4-1; cdr3_aa: CASSQDRGFAKNIQYF
v_call: TRBV29-1; cdr3_aa: CSVAGGWYQETQYF
v_call: TRBV5-4; cdr3_aa: CASSLRTDTQYF
v_call: TRBV7-9; cdr3_aa: CASSLNVVQGFSGELFF
v_call: TRBV7-8; cdr3_aa: CASSPRGAGSNTGELFF
v_call: TRBV6-4; cdr3_aa: CASRSGPDRAGELFF
v_call: TRBV5-1; cdr3_aa: CASSGQGAGDYGYTF
v_call: TRBV6-5; cdr3_aa: CASSKPGQINTEAFF
v_call: TRBV9; cdr3_aa: CASSVGTTTTDTQYF
v_call: TRBV5-1; cdr3_aa: CASSTTGGYYEQYF
v_call: TRBV7-9; cdr3_aa: CASSLSIEAARRFTEAFF
v_call: TRBV6-5; cdr3_aa: CASRRDRDTEAFF
v_call: TRBV7-8; cdr3_aa: CASSLTATVQGHQPQHF
v_call: TRBV7-8; cdr3_aa: CASSLRGIGDSYEQYF
v_call: TRBV11-1; cdr3_aa: CASSPPSRYNSPLHF
v_call: TRBV5-1; cdr3_aa: CASSFWGPQNTEAFF
v_call: TRBV4-3; cdr3_aa: CASSQTTGGWEQFF
v_call: TRBV7-2; cdr3_aa: CASSPGGLNEKLFF
v_call: TRBV6-5; cdr3_aa: CASSYSWGGYGYTF
v_call: TRBV7-9; cdr3_aa: CASSLAGDTGELFF
v_call: TRBV7-2; cdr3_aa: CASSDYRAAGTEAFF
v_call: TRBV27; cdr3_aa: CASSATGYEQYF